These T cell receptor beta chains were read from a single sample in a study of blood T cell repertoires in COVID-19. Profiled with immunoSEQ multiplex PCR; TCRdb holds only in-frame clones, not every one. This repertoire shows some 50,000 clones, 91% found once; its top ten account for just under 6.5%. Sequenced material: peripheral blood. Every receptor here comes from a man aged 65 to 85 with active COVID-19. CDR3s include the opening cysteine and the closing phenylalanine or tryptophan. The D gene is left open where the match is weak. Clone size appears in some rows only: once, few, many, or a class for an expanded clone.

j_call v_call clone_size d_call cdr3_nt cdr3_aa
TRBJ1-2 TRBV19 few TRBD1 TGTGCCAGTTACGACAGGGCCCCCTTGGGCTACACCTTC CASYDRAPLGYTF
TRBJ1-1 TRBV2 once . TGTGCCAGCAACTCACAGGTTGAAGCTTTCTTT CASNSQVEAFF
TRBJ1-6 TRBV4-3 once . TGCGCCAGCAGCCAAGATCGGAGGGATTCACCCCTCCACTTT CASSQDRRDSPLHF
TRBJ1-3 TRBV9 once . TGTGCCAGCAGTCCATCAGGCGGGGACTCTGGAAACACCATATATTTT CASSPSGGDSGNTIYF
TRBJ2-7 TRBV7-2 . TRBD1 TGTGCCAGCAGCTCCCGGGACAGGGGGATCAAGCAGTACTTC CASSSRDRGIKQYF
TRBJ2-5 TRBV28 once . TGTGCCAGCGCCGAAGGGGGGGCCAAAAAGACCCAGTACTTC CASAEGGAKKTQYF
TRBJ2-1 TRBV19 . TRBD2 TGTGCCAGTAGTACTGGACTAGCGGCGCAGTTCTTC CASSTGLAAQFF
TRBJ1-5 TRBV3-1/TRBV3-2 . TRBD1 TGTGCCAGCAGCCAAGATAATCGGGCCGGGACAGGGGAACAGCCCCAGCATTTT CASSQDNRAGTGEQPQHF
TRBJ2-5 TRBV6-1 . TRBD2 TGTGCCAGCAGTGATTTGTCCCGACTAGCGGGGGGTACTCAGTACTTC CASSDLSRLAGGTQYF
TRBJ2-1 TRBV30 . . TGTGCCTGGAGTAGGGACTCCTTGAAGCAGTTCTTC CAWSRDSLKQFF
TRBJ1-1 TRBV6-5 once . TGTGCCAGCAGTTACACTGAATCGAGCACTGAAGCTTTCTTT CASSYTESSTEAFF
TRBJ1-3 TRBV18 . . TGTGCCAGCTCACCACGAATCGCAGGGACTGGAAACACCATATATTTT CASSPRIAGTGNTIYF
TRBJ1-6 TRBV5-1 . TRBD1 TGCGCCAGCAGCGCTGGGACAGGGGCCTATAATTCACCCCTCCACTTT CASSAGTGAYNSPLHF
TRBJ2-6 TRBV29-1 . . TGCAGCGTTACACAGAGCTCTGGGGCCAACGTCCTGACTTTC CSVTQSSGANVLTF
TRBJ2-7 TRBV9 . TRBD2 TGTGCCAGCAGCGTAGGGAGCGGGGGGCCCTACGAGCAGTACTTC CASSVGSGGPYEQYF
TRBJ2-7 TRBV19 . . TGTGCCAGTAGTAACCCCGGTGAGGTCCGCTACGAGCAGTACTTC CASSNPGEVRYEQYF
TRBJ1-5 TRBV30 . . TGTGCCTGGAGTGTCGGTAGCAATCAGCCCCAGCATTTT CAWSVGSNQPQHF
TRBJ1-3 TRBV5-1 . . TGCGCCAGCAGCTTGGAGGGGGTTGGAAACACCATATATTTT CASSLEGVGNTIYF
TRBJ1-6 TRBV6-5 . . TGTGCCAGCAGTTACACTAGGGAAAATAATTCACCCCTCCACTTT CASSYTRENNSPLHF
TRBJ2-1 TRBV2 . . TGTGCCAGCAGTTTGGCGAGCGGACCTTACAATGAGCAGTTCTTC CASSLASGPYNEQFF
TRBJ1-2 TRBV7-2 . . TGTGCCAGCAGCCTCCGACAGGACTATGGCTACACCTTC CASSLRQDYGYTF
TRBJ1-2 TRBV11-2 . . TGTGCCAGCAGCTTACGGGAGGGGAGGTTGCCCTATGGCTACACCTTC CASSLREGRLPYGYTF
TRBJ1-1 TRBV2 . . TGTGCCAGCAGTGAATTTCAGAACACTGAAGCTTTCTTT CASSEFQNTEAFF
TRBJ2-1 TRBV6-2/TRBV6-3 . . TGTGCCAGCAGTTACTCGAGTCGGTACAATGAGCAGTTCTTC CASSYSSRYNEQFF
TRBJ2-7 TRBV5-1 . TRBD1 TGCGCCAGCAGCCCCCAGGGGGTGGCCTACGAGCAGTACTTC CASSPQGVAYEQYF
TRBJ2-3 TRBV14 once . TGTGCCAGCAGCCAACAGGCAATTCACACAGATACGCAGTATTTT CASSQQAIHTDTQYF
TRBJ2-2 TRBV15 . TRBD1 TGTGCCACCAGCAGGCAGACAGGGGCAAACACCGGGGAGCTGTTTTTT CATSRQTGANTGELFF
TRBJ2-4 TRBV10-3 . . TGTGCCATCAGTGAGTTGTTACTAGCCAAAAACATTCAGTACTTC CAISELLLAKNIQYF
TRBJ1-5 TRBV6-1 . . TGTGCCAGCAGTGAATTGCCACTCCTTAGCAATCAGCCCCAGCATTTT CASSELPLLSNQPQHF
TRBJ2-1 TRBV6-1 . TRBD1 TGTGCCAGCAGTGACCGGGACAGGGGAGTCAATGAGCAGTTCTTC CASSDRDRGVNEQFF
TRBJ2-3 TRBV3-1/TRBV3-2 . . TGTGCCAGCAGCCAATTATCGGATACGCAGTATTTT CASSQLSDTQYF
TRBJ2-5 TRBV7-9 . TRBD1 TGTGCCAGCAGCTGGGGACAGGGGGTTGAAGAGACCCAGTACTTC CASSWGQGVEETQYF
TRBJ2-1 TRBV4-1 . TRBD1 TGCGCCAGCAGCCAGGACCCCGGGACAGGGGTATACAATGAGCAGTTCTTC CASSQDPGTGVYNEQFF
TRBJ2-2 TRBV5-1 . TRBD1 TGCGCCAGCAGCTGGGGACAGTACCTCCTATCCTCCGGGGAGCTGTTTTTT CASSWGQYLLSSGELFF
TRBJ2-7 TRBV11-2 . TRBD2 TGTGCCAGCAGCACGACTAGCGGGGGCTACGAGCAGTACTTC CASSTTSGGYEQYF
TRBJ2-1 TRBV3-1/TRBV3-2 once TRBD2 TGTGCCAGCAGCCAAGATGTAGCGGGGTACAATGAGCAGTTCTTC CASSQDVAGYNEQFF
TRBJ2-1 TRBV4-3 . . TGCGCCAGCAGCTCACACCAGGGTTCCTACAATGAGCAGTTCTTC CASSSHQGSYNEQFF
TRBJ1-2 TRBV27 . TRBD1 TGTGCCACCGGACAGGGGAACTATGGCTACACCTTC CATGQGNYGYTF
TRBJ2-2 TRBV9 . TRBD2 TGTGCCAGCAGCGTTACTAGCGGGGGGGTTACGAACACCGGGGAGCTGTTTTTT CASSVTSGGVTNTGELFF
TRBJ2-5 TRBV12-3/TRBV12-4 . . TGTGCCAGCAGCCCTCCAGTTTCGAGGGAGGAGTACTTC CASSPPVSREEYF
TRBJ2-1 TRBV7-9 . TRBD2 TGTGCCAGCAGCCGGACTAGCGGGGGACACCTGTCCTCCTACAATGAGCAGTTCTTC CASSRTSGGHLSSYNEQFF
TRBJ1-3 TRBV30 . . TGTGCCTGGAGAATCAAAGGGGACACCATATATTTT CAWRIKGDTIYF
TRBJ2-6 TRBV28 . TRBD1 TGTGCCAGCAGCAGACAGGGCTCTGGGGCCAACGTCCTGACTTTC CASSRQGSGANVLTF
TRBJ2-1 TRBV30 . . TGTGCCTGGGGTCCACAGGGAAATGAGCAGTTCTTC CAWGPQGNEQFF
TRBJ1-5 TRBV3-1/TRBV3-2 . . TGTGCCAGCAGCCAAGGGCAGATCAATCAGCCCCAGCATTTT CASSQGQINQPQHF
TRBJ2-2 TRBV29-1 . TRBD2 TGCAGCGTCCCAAAGGAGGCGGGGCGGGGGTCGAACACCGGGGAGCTGTTTTTT CSVPKEAGRGSNTGELFF
TRBJ2-7 TRBV6-5 . TRBD1 TGTGCCAGCAGCTTACAGGGGGCGAGGGAGCAGTACTTC CASSLQGAREQYF
TRBJ1-1 TRBV6-5 . . TGTGCCAGCAGAGGTGGGGCAGGGATGAACACTGAAGCTTTCTTT CASRGGAGMNTEAFF
TRBJ1-2 TRBV6-6 . TRBD1 TGTGCCAGCAGTCCCCGCGACAGGGGAGGCTACTATGGCTACACCTTC CASSPRDRGGYYGYTF
TRBJ1-2 TRBV14 . . TGTGCCAGCAGCCAGGCTCGTACTAATCCTCGGGATGGCTACACCTTC CASSQARTNPRDGYTF
TRBJ1-5 TRBV18 . . TGTGCCAGCTCACCACGGCGGTATAGCAATCAGCCCCAGCATTTT CASSPRRYSNQPQHF
TRBJ2-2 TRBV12-3/TRBV12-4 . . TGTGCCAGCAGTAAACAGGGCTCCGGGGAGCTGTTTTTT CASSKQGSGELFF
TRBJ2-6 TRBV19 . . TGTGCCAGTAGTATGCGCGGCCGCGGAGAGGTCGGGGCCAACGTCCTGACTTTC CASSMRGRGEVGANVLTF